This T cell receptor beta chain was found in a study of T cell changes during pregnancy in multiple sclerosis. The germline V gene encodes CDR1 MNHEY and CDR2 SMNVEV (reference sequence). CDR3 length: 12 residues. V was pared by 5 bases and J by 9 bases, with 11 bases between. The data were produced by immunoSEQ multiplex PCR, yet TCRdb's version contains in-frame clones alone and is incomplete. The sample lists 24,000 or so clones; roughly nine tenths were seen once. This clonotype was sampled from a female donor in good health, enrolled as a control in a pregnancy study. Sequenced material: CD8+ T cells from peripheral blood mononuclear cells, taken in the first trimester of pregnancy. V gene TRBV27 combines with J gene TRBJ2-1; maybe TRBD1 (5 bases). In nucleotides, the CDR3 is TGTGCCAGCAGTCCTCACAGGCTTGAGCAGTTCTTC. Protein sequence: CASSPHRLEQFF.